These T cell receptor beta chains were read from a single sample in a study of cytotoxic CD8 clonotypes in ibrutinib-treated CLL. Data came from immunoSEQ multiplex PCR; TCRdb stores just in-frame clones and leaves some out. Of some 140,000 clones detected, approximately 90% appear once; the ten largest clones hold 10% to 12%. The sample here was PBMCs, taken after 12 months of ibrutinib treatment. The source is a human donor with chronic lymphocytic leukemia. The CDR3 runs from the conserved cysteine through the conserved F or W. A D gene is named only where the DNA matches it firmly. Size tells how often a clone was seen (once, few, many) or the class of an expanded clone, and some rows leave it out.

D gene | J gene | V gene | clone size | CDR3 protein | CDR3 DNA
TRBD2 | TRBJ2-1 | TRBV27 | - | CASSPNFGTSGNNEQFF | TGTGCCAGCAGTCCGAACTTCGGGACTAGCGGGAATAATGAGCAGTTCTTC
TRBD2 | TRBJ2-3 | TRBV5-8 | - | CASSSGLAGTTDTQYF | TGTGCCAGCAGTTCCGGACTAGCGGGAACCACAGATACGCAGTATTTT
- | TRBJ2-7 | TRBV28 | few | CASSARDGYSYEQYF | TGTGCCAGCAGTGCCCGGGACGGCTACTCCTACGAGCAGTACTTC
- | TRBJ1-2 | TRBV6-6 | - | CASSGQRRGYTF | TGTGCCAGCAGTGGCCAAAGAAGGGGCTACACCTTC
- | TRBJ1-2 | TRBV5-1 | once | CASSTITGSYGYTF | TGCGCCAGCAGCACCATTACAGGGAGCTATGGCTACACCTTC
TRBD1 | TRBJ2-7 | TRBV28 | - | CASSSGSGGYEQYF | TGTGCCAGCAGTTCCGGGTCAGGGGGATACGAGCAGTACTTC
- | TRBJ2-2 | TRBV2 | - | CASKYLTGELFF | TGTGCCAGCAAGTACCTAACGGGGGAGCTGTTTTTT
- | TRBJ1-6 | TRBV6-5 | - | CASSYLSPGYNSPLHF | TGTGCCAGCAGTTACCTAAGCCCGGGGTATAATTCACCCCTCCACTTT
- | TRBJ2-3 | TRBV28 | - | CASSFYPGQSTDTQYF | TGTGCCAGCAGTTTCTATCCCGGTCAAAGCACAGATACGCAGTATTTT
TRBD2 | TRBJ2-3 | TRBV7-2 | - | CASSPSGTPRTDTQYF | TGTGCCAGCAGCCCGAGCGGGACCCCACGCACAGATACGCAGTATTTT
- | TRBJ2-3 | TRBV9 | - | CVSSSPVPGSTDTQYF | TGTGTCAGCAGCTCACCGGTCCCCGGGAGCACAGATACGCAGTATTTT
- | TRBJ1-5 | TRBV28 | - | CASSFAAYSNQPQHF | TGTGCCAGCAGCTTCGCGGCGTATAGCAATCAGCCCCAGCATTTT
TRBD1 | TRBJ1-2 | TRBV7-9 | - | CASSLRGQSNYGYTF | TGTGCCAGCAGCTTAAGGGGACAGTCTAACTATGGCTACACCTTC
TRBD1 | TRBJ2-1 | TRBV6-4 | - | CASSFGQGMGNEQFF | TGTGCCAGCAGTTTCGGACAGGGAATGGGCAATGAGCAGTTCTTC
- | TRBJ1-2 | TRBV9 | - | CASSPRDPTF | TGTGCCAGCAGCCCACGGGATCCCACCTTC
- | TRBJ1-4 | TRBV5-1 | - | CASSLGQINEKLFF | TGCGCCAGCAGCTTGGGACAGATTAATGAAAAACTGTTTTTT
- | TRBJ2-5 | TRBV11-2 | few | CASSLLREETQYF | TGTGCCAGCAGCTTATTGAGAGAAGAGACCCAGTACTTC
- | TRBJ2-1 | TRBV30 | - | CAWSVILGGGNEQFF | TGTGCCTGGAGTGTAATATTAGGGGGAGGGAATGAGCAGTTCTTC
- | TRBJ1-1 | TRBV18 | once | CASSPLGGSTEAFF | TGTGCCAGCTCACCACTCGGGGGAAGCACTGAAGCTTTCTTT
- | TRBJ2-3 | TRBV7-3 | - | CASSKLRTDSTDTQYF | TGTGCCAGCAGCAAACTCCGGACAGACTCCACAGATACGCAGTATTTT
TRBD2 | TRBJ2-1 | TRBV27 | - | CASSLLASGRAYNEQFF | TGTGCCAGCAGTTTATTGGCTAGCGGGAGGGCCTACAATGAGCAGTTCTTC
TRBD1 | TRBJ2-7 | TRBV28 | - | CASSTRTGGGVHEQYF | TGTGCCAGCAGCACAAGAACAGGGGGAGGTGTCCACGAGCAGTACTTC
- | TRBJ1-3 | TRBV23-1 | - | CASSQSGSEGTGNTIYF | TGCGCCAGCAGTCAATCGGGTTCGGAGGGAACTGGAAACACCATATATTTT
- | TRBJ2-5 | TRBV2 | - | CASSGTAQETQYF | TGTGCCAGCAGTGGTACAGCTCAAGAGACCCAGTACTTC
- | TRBJ2-7 | TRBV4-1 | few | CASSQDRRGEEQYF | TGCGCCAGCAGCCAAGATCGACGGGGTGAAGAGCAGTACTTC
- | TRBJ2-1 | TRBV5-4 | - | CASSFESGTYNEQFF | TGTGCCAGCAGCTTTGAATCCGGGACTTACAATGAGCAGTTCTTC
TRBD1 | TRBJ1-1 | TRBV10-1 | - | CASRDGTGGKNTEAFF | TGCGCCAGCAGGGACGGGACAGGGGGGAAGAACACTGAAGCTTTCTTT
TRBD1 | TRBJ2-7 | TRBV11-3 | - | CASSSGTGDYEQYF | TGTGCCAGCAGCTCCGGGACAGGAGACTACGAGCAGTACTTC
TRBD1 | TRBJ2-3 | TRBV11-2 | - | CASSSLGTGPDTQYF | TGTGCCAGCAGCTCCCTCGGGACAGGGCCAGATACGCAGTATTTT
- | TRBJ2-3 | TRBV4-2 | - | CASSQDLSGFLLADTQYF | TGTGCCAGCAGCCAAGATTTGTCGGGTTTCCTGCTCGCAGATACGCAGTATTTT
TRBD2 | TRBJ2-1 | TRBV25-1 | - | CASSGGLAGANEQFF | TGTGCCAGCAGTGGGGGACTAGCGGGAGCGAATGAGCAGTTCTTC
- | TRBJ1-3 | TRBV28 | - | CASSLIAGGVAGNTIYF | TGTGCCAGCAGTTTAATAGCCGGGGGGGTAGCTGGAAACACCATATATTTT
- | TRBJ1-1 | TRBV18 | - | CASSLDPNTEAFF | TGTGCCAGCTCACTAGACCCGAACACTGAAGCTTTCTTT
TRBD1 | TRBJ2-7 | TRBV29-1 | - | CSVTTGVREQYF | TGCAGCGTTACGACAGGGGTTCGGGAGCAGTACTTC
TRBD1 | TRBJ2-5 | TRBV11-2 | - | CASSFSGGETQYF | TGTGCCAGCAGCTTCTCAGGGGGAGAGACCCAGTACTTC
- | TRBJ2-7 | TRBV11-1 | - | CASSLALAVGEQYF | TGTGCCAGCAGCTTAGCTCTAGCAGTAGGCGAGCAGTACTTC
- | TRBJ2-7 | TRBV20-1 | - | CSAPNPYEQYF | TGCAGTGCGCCGAACCCGTACGAGCAGTACTTC
TRBD2 | TRBJ2-7 | TRBV11-2 | - | CASSPLSGAGTYEQYF | TGTGCCAGCAGCCCCCTTAGCGGGGCGGGAACCTACGAGCAGTACTTC
TRBD2 | TRBJ2-2 | TRBV7-2 | - | CASRFGRAGSSGELFF | TGTGCCAGCAGGTTTGGGAGGGCCGGATCTTCCGGGGAGCTGTTTTTT
- | TRBJ2-2 | TRBV9 | - | CASSVVSNTGELFF | TGTGCCAGCAGCGTAGTCTCGAACACCGGGGAGCTGTTTTTT
- | TRBJ1-1 | TRBV18 | once | CASSLDKNTEAFF | TGTGCCAGCTCACTCGACAAGAACACTGAAGCTTTCTTT
- | TRBJ2-1 | TRBV5-1 | - | CASSQDYQDEQFF | TGCGCCAGCAGCCAGGACTACCAGGATGAGCAGTTCTTC
- | TRBJ1-1 | TRBV6-5 | - | CASHAPAGTEAFF | TGTGCCAGCCATGCTCCGGCGGGCACTGAAGCTTTCTTT
- | TRBJ2-7 | TRBV5-5 | - | CASSLVVPGEQYF | TGTGCCAGCAGCTTGGTAGTGCCAGGCGAGCAGTACTTC
- | TRBJ2-2 | TRBV5-1 | - | CASSIQANTGELFF | TGCGCCAGCAGCATCCAGGCGAACACCGGGGAGCTGTTTTTT
- | TRBJ2-4 | TRBV2 | few | CATSREPLTIQYF | TGTGCCACCAGCAGAGAGCCTCTCACCATTCAGTACTTC
- | TRBJ2-5 | TRBV25-1 | once | CASSLGAQETQYF | TGTGCCAGCAGTCTAGGGGCCCAAGAGACCCAGTACTTC
TRBD2 | TRBJ2-5 | TRBV6-1 | - | CASSTSGAGLETQYF | TGTGCCAGCAGTACTAGCGGGGCGGGGCTAGAGACCCAGTACTTC
- | TRBJ1-5 | TRBV9 | few | CASSPEGFSNQPQHF | TGTGCCAGCAGCCCAGAGGGGTTTAGCAATCAGCCCCAGCATTTT